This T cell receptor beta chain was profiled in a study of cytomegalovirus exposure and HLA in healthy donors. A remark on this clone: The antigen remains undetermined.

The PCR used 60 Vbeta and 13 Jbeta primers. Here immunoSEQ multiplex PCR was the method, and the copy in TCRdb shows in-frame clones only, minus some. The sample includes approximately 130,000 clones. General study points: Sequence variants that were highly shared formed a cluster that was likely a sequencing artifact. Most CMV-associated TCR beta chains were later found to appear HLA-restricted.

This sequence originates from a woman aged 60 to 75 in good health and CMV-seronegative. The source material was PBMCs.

CDR3 loop: CASSPRTGGDEAFF. CDR3 in DNA: TGTGCCAGCAGCCCCAGGACAGGGGGGGATGAAGCTTTCTTT. The gene calls are TRBV9 and TRBJ1-1; 10 bases match TRBD1. There are 14 residues in the CDR3. The V gene's germline CDR1 is SGDLS and CDR2 YYNGEE. V lost 4 bases to trimming and J lost 7 bases; unmatched junction nucleotides: 7.